This TCR beta chain was documented in a study of T-cell reconstitution after alpha-beta-depleted transplantation in children. The CDR3 extends over 16 amino acids. The ends lost 0 bases at V and 1 base at J; junction bases unmatched: 7. In germline, CDR1 is GTSNPN, CDR2 SVGIG (reference sequence). Unique molecular identifiers tagged the TCRbeta library. TCRdb recomputed calls from the PCR reads with MiXCR, one row per CDR3 protein. The sample carries 200,000 to 250,000 distinct CDR3 sequences, approximately 7% recorded once. This clonotype was seen only a few times. This specimen was PBMCs, taken before TCRalphabeta/CD19-depleted stem cell transplant. This chain links TRBV30 with TRBJ2-7; 9 bases fit TRBD2. This TCR was sampled from a boy aged 2 to 10 with acute lymphoblastic leukemia, due to receive a stem cell transplant. Here the CDR3 DNA reads TGTGCCTGGAGTGTACCGACTAGCGGACCTTCCTACGAGCAGTACTTC. Its translation is CAWSVPTSGPSYEQYF.